Described below is a single T cell receptor (beta chain) sequence and its context. Its antigen remains unidentified. UMIs and a universal primer site were added when TCR cDNA was made by 5'RACE template switching. TCRdb fed the 5' RACE reads into MiXCR, producing one record per CDR3 protein. This table holds hundreds of thousands of distinct CDR3 sequences, about 13% found once. There are 11 residues in the CDR3. Germline values: CDR1 MNHEY, CDR2 SVGEGT. The V gene lost 7 bases and the J gene lost 10 bases, with 12 bases spanning the gap. The data were taken from a study of T cells after yellow fever vaccination. Study-wide findings and caveats: Most primary-vaccination clones recurred post-booster (roughly 96% CD4, about 90% CD8). Peaking on day 5 versus 15, the secondary response was faster but weaker. Contamination by abundant bulk-population clonotypes could be present in FACS-sorted repertoires.

This chain joins TRBV6-2 or TRBV6-3 and TRBJ2-3; maybe TRBD2 (5 bases). The input for sequencing was PBMCs, taken on the day of the yellow fever booster vaccination. The clonotype comes from a man aged 25-40 years who received the YFV17D yellow fever vaccine. The CDR3 region has the DNA TGTGCCAGCAATACGGGATATTCGCAGTATTTT. It yields the protein CASNTGYSQYF.